This T cell receptor (beta chain) came from a study of blood T cell repertoires in COVID-19. Study background: Samples representing acute and convalescent COVID-19 were sourced from the United States, Italy and Spain. Sources were T cells, B-cell-depleted T cells, or PBMCs; the material itself was cDNA or gDNA.

The ends were cut back, 1 base at V and 2 bases at J, with 12 bases in the middle. Germline-derived CDR1 and CDR2 are SGHTS and YDEGEE. The CDR3 sequence is 15 residues long. Original processing notes: Nucleated cell number was recorded as an estimate derived from reference gene primer amplification. TCRdb keeps only in-frame clones here, not all; method: immunoSEQ multiplex PCR. That table is the source of V, J and clone size, and D and trimming were worked out from the DNA. The repertoire consists of some 100,000 clones, with around 88% occurring once and the leading ten covering roughly 8.1%. The source is a woman in her 70s with acute or convalescent COVID-19. The sequenced material came from peripheral blood. The rearrangement joins TRBV5-8 to TRBJ1-2; D may be TRBD1 (5 bases). CDR3 sequence (DNA): TGTGCCAGCAGCTTGCTTTTAGACAGAAACTATGGCTACACCTTC. Translating gives CASSLLLDRNYGYTF.